Below, one T cell receptor beta chain is given with its context. Its antigen specificity is not known. Per-nucleotide qualities are absent, and no much larger clonotype sits a single base away. The treatment or condition label for this specimen denotes: high-dose cyclophosphamide on days +3 and +4 as single-agent GVHD prophylaxis. Busulfan and fludarabine conditioning, a related or unrelated marrow graft, and cyclophosphamide on days +3 and +4 were given to PTCy patients. The PTCy-treated patients were drawn from a prospective, multi-institutional clinical trial. Peripheral blood and bone marrow mononuclear cells were isolated by Ficoll-Hypaque density centrifugation and cryopreserved. Genomic DNA was used for TRB sequencing, which was performed with the immunoSEQ assay at survey resolution or with the hsTCRB kit. In the original analysis: The immunoSEQ software handled the initial read processing, while the LymphoSeq R package was used for the repertoire analyses. Clonality was computed as 1 minus normalized Shannon entropy; Gini coefficient was also calculated for each TRB dataset. Phenotypes of unsorted samples were inferred by mapping TRB sequences from sorted subsets of the recipient or donor onto unsorted samples of the same recipient. Sourced from immuneACCESS, this table was stored by TCRdb with only in-frame sequences that have V and J called. A share of the clones is absent; for the studies checked, an unresolved V gene accounts for under half, and the remainder has no known explanation. From that table come the V and J calls and clone size; the DNA was used to work out D and trimming. Within this sample are roughly 23,000 clones, with about 90% of them counted one time only. 9.5% to 13% of the sample goes to the ten largest clones.

These data are taken from a study of T cells after posttransplantation cyclophosphamide (TCRdb year 2016). For the wider study: T cell repertoire reconstitution was tracked by TRB sequencing after myeloablative bone marrow transplantation in which posttransplantation cyclophosphamide was used as GVHD prophylaxis. Samples from 30 to 35 PTCy-treated patients, along with samples from around 16 of their related bone marrow donors, underwent antigen receptor sequencing. Blood from every one of the 34 PTCy patients who had 1-year posttransplant specimens underwent TRB sequencing. In 3 patients, TRB sequencing was also performed on up to about 3 more blood samples taken 2 to 5.2 years after transplant, and in a handful of patients, pretransplant blood was also TRB-sequenced. Because TRA and TRB clonality were tightly correlated in 9 or 10 samples, subsequent TCR analyses were focused on TRB only. Public TRB sequences were checked against a database of over 3,000 sequences associated with responses to pathogens, tumor antigens, self-antigens and alloantigens.

Results the study describes overall, beyond this receptor: Across more than 40 patients, TRB clonality was highly associated with recipient CMV seropositivity and CMV reactivation, and diversity in PTCy patients was similar to diversity in CNI/methotrexate controls. Donor-recipient similarity was low at 1-2 months but increased during the first year, and donor CD8+ memory clones often dominated later blood repertoires. The TRB repertoires of T cells infiltrating skin or the GI tract showed only limited overlap with the TRB repertoires found in blood.

The sequenced sample was PBMCs, obtained after allogeneic stem cell transplant with posttransplant cyclophosphamide. The origin of this receptor is a female patient younger than 45 who received an allogeneic stem cell transplant from an unrelated donor, was CMV-positive, and had no GVHD. After a transplant, some T cells may be the graft donor's own cells.

Read as DNA, the sequence is TGTGCCACCTCACAGGGAGACACAGATACGCAGTATTTT. Its protein product is CATSQGDTDTQYF. This chain is built from TRBV19 and TRBJ2-3; TRBD1 is perhaps the D gene, given 6 matching bases. The germline V gene (reference sequence) supplies CDR1 LNHDA and CDR2 SQIVND. The CDR3, cysteine through phenylalanine, is 13 amino acids long. Only the CDR3 portion is preserved as DNA: 39 bases, with reading frame beginning at the first base. Cut back by 10 bases and 2 bases, the V and J ends lie 13 bases apart. Reference TRBV19 and TRBJ2-3 proteins supply the regions before and after the CDR3; the full variable domain is: DGGITQSPKYLFRKEGQNVTLSCEQNLNHDAMYWYRQDPGQGLRLIYYSQIVNDFQKGDIAEGYSVSREKKESFPLTVTSAQKNPTAFYLCATSQGDTDTQYFGPGTRLTVL.